The present T cell receptor (beta chain) was sequenced within a study of T-cell memory formation after mild COVID-19. MiXCR, applied by TCRdb to the 5' RACE reads, yields one record per CDR3 protein. The sample has hundreds of thousands of distinct CDR3 sequences; roughly 13% are singletons. Trimming removed 4 bases from V and 0 bases from J, with 13 bases in between. CDR1 and CDR2 (germline): SGHNT, YYREEE (reference sequence). The CDR3 totals 16 residues. This sequence joins TRBV5-4 and TRBJ1-4; D is undetermined. The sequenced sample was PBMCs or a T cell subset sorted from them (not recorded which). The sequence was obtained from a man aged 18 to 29 who had mild COVID-19 (a few samples of this study predate the infection). Cell type and time point are not known. This chain's CDR3 is CASSQRPSSTNEKLFF. DNA of the CDR3: TGTGCCAGCAGCCAACGCCCAAGTTCAACTAATGAAAAACTGTTTTTT.